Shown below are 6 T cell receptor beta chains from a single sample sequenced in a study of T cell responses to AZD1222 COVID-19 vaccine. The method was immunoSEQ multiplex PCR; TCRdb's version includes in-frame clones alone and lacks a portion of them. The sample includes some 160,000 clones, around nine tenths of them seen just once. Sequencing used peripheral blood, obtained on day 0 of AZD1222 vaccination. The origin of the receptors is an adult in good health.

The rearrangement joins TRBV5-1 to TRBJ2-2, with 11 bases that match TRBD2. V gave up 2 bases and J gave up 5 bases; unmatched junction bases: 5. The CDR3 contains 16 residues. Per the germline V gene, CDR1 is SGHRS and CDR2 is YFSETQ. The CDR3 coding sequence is TGCGCCAGCAGCTTCACTAGCGGGAGTTCTACCGGGGAGCTGTTTTTT. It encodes CASSFTSGSSTGELFF. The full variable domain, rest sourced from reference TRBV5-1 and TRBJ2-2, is KAGVTQTPRYLIKTRGQQVTLSCSPISGHRSVSWYQQTPGQGLQFLFEYFSETQRNKGNFPGRFSGRQFSNSRSEMNVSTLELGDSALYLCASSFTSGSSTGELFFGEGSRLTVL.

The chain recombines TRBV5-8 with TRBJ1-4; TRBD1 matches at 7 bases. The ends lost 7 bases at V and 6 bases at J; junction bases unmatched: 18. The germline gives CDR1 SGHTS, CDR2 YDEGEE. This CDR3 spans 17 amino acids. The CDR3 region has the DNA TGTGCCAGCTCCCTAAGTGGGAGGACAGGAGCTCATGAAAAACTGTTTTTT. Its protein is CASSLSGRTGAHEKLFF.

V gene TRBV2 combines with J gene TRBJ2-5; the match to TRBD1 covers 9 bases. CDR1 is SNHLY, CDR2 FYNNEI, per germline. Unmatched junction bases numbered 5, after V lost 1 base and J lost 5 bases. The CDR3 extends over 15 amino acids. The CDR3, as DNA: TGTGCCAGCAGTGAAGATGGACAGGGGTGGGAGACCCAGTACTTC. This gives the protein CASSEDGQGWETQYF.

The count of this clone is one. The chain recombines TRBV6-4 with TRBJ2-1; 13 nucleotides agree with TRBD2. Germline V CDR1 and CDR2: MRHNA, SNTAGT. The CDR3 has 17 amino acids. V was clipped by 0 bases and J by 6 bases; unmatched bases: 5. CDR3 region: CASSDSPGLAGVNEQFF. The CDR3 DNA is TGTGCCAGCAGTGACTCCCCTGGACTAGCGGGAGTCAATGAGCAGTTCTTC.

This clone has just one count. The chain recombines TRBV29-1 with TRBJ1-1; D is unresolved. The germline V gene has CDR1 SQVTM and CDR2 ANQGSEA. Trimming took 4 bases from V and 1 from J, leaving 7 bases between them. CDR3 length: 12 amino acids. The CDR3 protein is CSVGTGNTEAFF. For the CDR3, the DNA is TGCAGCGTTGGTACGGGGAACACTGAAGCTTTCTTT.

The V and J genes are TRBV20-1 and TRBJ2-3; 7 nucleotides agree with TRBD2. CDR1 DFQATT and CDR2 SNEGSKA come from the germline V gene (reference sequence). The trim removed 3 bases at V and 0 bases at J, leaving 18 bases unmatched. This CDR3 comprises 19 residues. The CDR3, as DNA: TGCAGTGCTAGTGTCGTGTCGCGGGAGTGGGGCTCTAGCACAGATACGCAGTATTTT. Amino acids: CSASVVSREWGSSTDTQYF.